The clone carrying this T cell receptor (beta chain) showed up just a few times. Its antigen remains unknown. The sample comes from a study of CD8+ T cells in alopecia areata. The study's findings and limits: Researchers report lesional scalp, most notably alopecia totalis/universalis, outstripped normal scalp in clonality. Numerous expanded lesional clones remained in scalp and blood during tofacitinib.

The sequencing template was cDNA reverse transcribed from extracted RNA. The assay was immunoSEQ multiplex PCR, and TCRdb's table has in-frame clones only and misses some. Among fewer than 200,000 clones listed, roughly 50% were seen once. The CDR3 extends over 14 amino acids. V dropped 3 bases and J dropped 0 bases, with 8 bases sitting between them. Germline V gene data show CDR1 as SGHTA and CDR2 as FQGNSA. Treatment described: oral pan-JAK inhibitor, 5-10 mg twice daily. Here the sequenced sample was CD4+ T cells sorted from blood, taken at approximately week 56, from a patient treated with tofacitinib. The receptor comes from a human donor with alopecia areata. The chain combines TRBV7-2 with TRBJ1-1; D not certain. This CDR3 is CASSFGTMNTEAFF. The DNA for the CDR3 is TGTGCCAGCAGCTTCGGTACTATGAACACTGAAGCTTTCTTT.